This T cell receptor beta chain came from a study of blood T cell repertoires in COVID-19. The wider study: Both acute and convalescent COVID-19 samples were obtained from the United States, Italy and Spain.

Seattle patients were enrolled while actively infected and followed longitudinally. Germline CDR1 is SNHLY and CDR2 is FYNNEI. The CDR3 spans 14 residues. Trimming took off 7 bases at V and 1 base at J, with 13 bases between the two ends. Authors' methods: Amplifying reference gene primers gave estimates of nucleated cell counts. Sequenced by immunoSEQ multiplex PCR; TCRdb stores in-frame clones only, minus some. That table gives V, J and clone size, and the DNA gave D and trimming. The sample contains approximately 400,000 clones, about 87% of which appear only once. This chain joins TRBV2 and TRBJ1-1; D is possibly TRBD1 (5 bases). The TCR comes from a woman in her forties or fifties with COVID-19, enrolled during active disease. The material sequenced was peripheral blood. The CDR3 is CASNLGHANTEAFF. In DNA, the CDR3 is TGTGCCAGCAACCTCGGACACGCGAACACTGAAGCTTTCTTT.